This is a list of T cell receptor beta chains from one sample in a study of OX40 agonist ivuxolimab in advanced cancers. Sequencing was performed with immunoSEQ multiplex PCR; in TCRdb, only in-frame clones are kept and a portion is missing. Altogether 70,000 or so clones are present, 86% being singletons, with the ten largest covering approximately 0.72%. Here the sequenced sample was CD4+ or CD8+ T cells sorted from blood, taken in a trial of the OX40 agonist ivuxolimab. The receptor set was obtained from an adult with an advanced solid tumor such as melanoma, head and neck, liver or kidney cancer. Both conserved end residues are part of each CDR3. A D gene is named only where the DNA matches it firmly. Size is omitted from some rows. Given values are once, few, many or a class for expanded clones.

abundance: .
j_gene: TRBJ1-2
d_gene: TRBD1
v_gene: TRBV27
CDR3aa: CASSISGQGWGYGYTF
CDR3nt: TGTGCCAGCAGTATATCCGGACAGGGATGGGGCTATGGCTACACCTTC

abundance: .
j_gene: TRBJ2-1
d_gene: TRBD1
v_gene: TRBV6-1
CDR3aa: CASRPPGQGRNEQFF
CDR3nt: TGTGCCAGCAGGCCCCCTGGACAGGGAAGGAATGAGCAGTTCTTC

abundance: .
j_gene: TRBJ2-7
d_gene: TRBD2
v_gene: TRBV27
CDR3aa: CASSLLRGGTYEQYF
CDR3nt: TGTGCCAGCAGTTTATTGCGGGGGGGGACCTACGAGCAGTACTTC

abundance: .
j_gene: TRBJ1-2
d_gene: .
v_gene: TRBV19
CDR3aa: CASSSSDYGYTF
CDR3nt: TGTGCCAGTAGTAGCTCGGACTATGGCTACACCTTC

abundance: .
j_gene: TRBJ1-2
d_gene: TRBD1
v_gene: TRBV7-8
CDR3aa: CASSLGDRGLGF
CDR3nt: TGTGCCAGCAGCTTAGGGGACAGGGGGCTCGGCTTC

abundance: .
j_gene: TRBJ2-2
d_gene: .
v_gene: TRBV7-9
CDR3aa: CASSPPRGAAGELFF
CDR3nt: TGTGCCAGCAGCCCACCCAGGGGCGCGGCCGGGGAGCTGTTTTTT

abundance: few
j_gene: TRBJ1-5
d_gene: .
v_gene: TRBV30
CDR3aa: CAWNLGARQPQHF
CDR3nt: TGTGCCTGGAACTTAGGGGCCCGGCAGCCCCAGCATTTT

abundance: .
j_gene: TRBJ1-1
d_gene: .
v_gene: TRBV5-1
CDR3aa: CASSWFGGLNTEAFF
CDR3nt: TGCGCCAGCAGCTGGTTTGGGGGCTTGAACACTGAAGCTTTCTTT

abundance: .
j_gene: TRBJ2-7
d_gene: TRBD2
v_gene: TRBV13
CDR3aa: CASSLWGGNSYEQYF
CDR3nt: TGTGCCAGCAGCTTATGGGGGGGGAACTCCTACGAGCAGTACTTC

abundance: .
j_gene: TRBJ2-1
d_gene: TRBD2
v_gene: TRBV10-2
CDR3aa: CASTLAGSTYNEQFF
CDR3nt: TGCGCCAGCACCCTAGCGGGGAGTACCTACAATGAGCAGTTCTTC

abundance: .
j_gene: TRBJ1-5
d_gene: TRBD1
v_gene: TRBV28
CDR3aa: CASSLSKGGGQGQPQHF
CDR3nt: TGTGCCAGCAGTTTATCGAAAGGTGGGGGACAGGGACAGCCCCAGCATTTT

abundance: .
j_gene: TRBJ2-2
d_gene: .
v_gene: TRBV10-1
CDR3aa: CASSESTGCGGNTGELFF
CDR3nt: TGCGCCAGCAGTGAGTCGACCGGTTGTGGAGGGAACACCGGGGAGCTGTTTTTT

abundance: .
j_gene: TRBJ2-3
d_gene: TRBD2
v_gene: TRBV19
CDR3aa: CASSIGYSGRSTDTQYF
CDR3nt: TGTGCCAGTAGTATTGGGTATAGCGGGAGGAGCACAGATACGCAGTATTTT

abundance: .
j_gene: TRBJ2-5
d_gene: TRBD2
v_gene: TRBV5-4
CDR3aa: CASSLGLAGGQETQYF
CDR3nt: TGTGCCAGCAGCTTAGGACTAGCGGGGGGCCAAGAGACCCAGTACTTC

abundance: .
j_gene: TRBJ1-1
d_gene: .
v_gene: TRBV5-4
CDR3aa: CASSPRGLRNTEAFF
CDR3nt: TGTGCCAGCAGCCCTCGGGGGTTAAGGAACACTGAAGCTTTCTTT

abundance: .
j_gene: TRBJ1-1
d_gene: .
v_gene: TRBV6-5
CDR3aa: CASSYSLGGGTEAFF
CDR3nt: TGTGCCAGCAGTTACTCCCTGGGGGGGGGCACTGAAGCTTTCTTT

abundance: .
j_gene: TRBJ2-7
d_gene: .
v_gene: TRBV6-5
CDR3aa: CASSYRDTFYEQYF
CDR3nt: TGTGCCAGCAGTTACCGGGACACTTTCTACGAGCAGTACTTC

abundance: .
j_gene: TRBJ2-3
d_gene: .
v_gene: TRBV30
CDR3aa: CAWSTGTPSTDTQYF
CDR3nt: TGTGCCTGGTCGACCGGGACACCGAGCACAGATACGCAGTATTTT

abundance: .
j_gene: TRBJ2-7
d_gene: TRBD1
v_gene: TRBV25-1
CDR3aa: CASSERLTGSREQYF
CDR3nt: TGTGCCAGCAGTGAAAGGTTGACAGGGTCCAGGGAGCAGTACTTC

abundance: .
j_gene: TRBJ1-1
d_gene: .
v_gene: TRBV7-8
CDR3aa: CASSFGQSAEAFF
CDR3nt: TGTGCCAGCAGCTTCGGACAGTCCGCTGAAGCTTTCTTT

abundance: .
j_gene: TRBJ1-4
d_gene: .
v_gene: TRBV6-1
CDR3aa: CASRYSGTGGGKLFF
CDR3nt: TGTGCCAGCAGATATTCCGGGACCGGGGGGGGAAAACTGTTTTTT

abundance: .
j_gene: TRBJ2-7
d_gene: .
v_gene: TRBV5-4
CDR3aa: CASSLNRATSYEQYF
CDR3nt: TGTGCCAGCAGCTTGAATAGGGCTACCTCCTACGAGCAGTACTTC

abundance: .
j_gene: TRBJ2-7
d_gene: .
v_gene: TRBV5-1
CDR3aa: CASSYDRQASYEQYF
CDR3nt: TGCGCCAGCAGCTACGACAGGCAGGCCTCCTACGAGCAGTACTTC

abundance: .
j_gene: TRBJ2-7
d_gene: .
v_gene: TRBV2
CDR3aa: CASRVSGAYEQYF
CDR3nt: TGTGCCAGCAGGGTCTCCGGAGCCTACGAGCAGTACTTC

abundance: few
j_gene: TRBJ1-3
d_gene: .
v_gene: TRBV9
CDR3aa: CASSVVAASGNTIYF
CDR3nt: TGTGCCAGCAGCGTAGTGGCAGCGTCTGGAAACACCATATATTTT

abundance: .
j_gene: TRBJ2-2
d_gene: .
v_gene: TRBV12-5
CDR3aa: CASGALGANGELFF
CDR3nt: TGTGCTAGTGGAGCCTTGGGGGCGAACGGGGAGCTGTTTTTT

abundance: few
j_gene: TRBJ1-2
d_gene: TRBD1
v_gene: TRBV28
CDR3aa: CALGTGRFAGYTF
CDR3nt: TGTGCCCTCGGGACAGGGAGATTCGCTGGCTACACCTTC

abundance: .
j_gene: TRBJ2-3
d_gene: .
v_gene: TRBV5-1
CDR3aa: CASSYGVPTADTQYF
CDR3nt: TGCGCCAGCAGCTATGGTGTCCCCACTGCAGATACGCAGTATTTT

abundance: .
j_gene: TRBJ2-3
d_gene: TRBD1
v_gene: TRBV5-1
CDR3aa: CASSLPGTESDTQYF
CDR3nt: TGCGCCAGCAGCCTACCCGGGACAGAATCAGATACGCAGTATTTT

abundance: .
j_gene: TRBJ2-7
d_gene: TRBD1
v_gene: TRBV5-4
CDR3aa: CASSQGGQLTEQYF
CDR3nt: TGTGCCAGCAGCCAAGGGGGACAGTTAACGGAGCAGTACTTC

abundance: .
j_gene: TRBJ2-7
d_gene: .
v_gene: TRBV7-2
CDR3aa: CASSRAQGQYF
CDR3nt: TGTGCCAGCAGCCGGGCACAGGGGCAGTACTTC

abundance: .
j_gene: TRBJ1-6
d_gene: .
v_gene: TRBV9
CDR3aa: CASSVGSENSPLHF
CDR3nt: TGTGCCAGCAGCGTAGGGTCTGAAAATTCACCCCTCCACTTT

abundance: few
j_gene: TRBJ1-1
d_gene: TRBD1
v_gene: TRBV9
CDR3aa: CASSYDRGDTEAFF
CDR3nt: TGTGCCAGCAGCTACGACAGGGGCGACACTGAAGCTTTCTTT